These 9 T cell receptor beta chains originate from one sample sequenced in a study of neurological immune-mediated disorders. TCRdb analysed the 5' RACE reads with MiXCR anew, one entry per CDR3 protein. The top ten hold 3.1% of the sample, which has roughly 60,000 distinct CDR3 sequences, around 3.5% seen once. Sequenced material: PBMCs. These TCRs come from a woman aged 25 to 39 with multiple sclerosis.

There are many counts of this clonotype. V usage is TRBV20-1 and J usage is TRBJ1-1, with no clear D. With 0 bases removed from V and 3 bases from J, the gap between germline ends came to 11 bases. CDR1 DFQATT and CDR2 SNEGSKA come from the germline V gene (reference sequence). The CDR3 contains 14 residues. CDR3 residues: CSARDQRGDTEAFF. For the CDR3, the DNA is TGCAGTGCTAGAGATCAACGGGGAGACACTGAAGCTTTCTTT.

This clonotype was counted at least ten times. CDR3 sequence: CASSQDPGTGLVDEQFF. In DNA form, the CDR3 reads TGTGCCAGCAGCCAAGACCCGGGGACAGGGTTGGTGGATGAGCAGTTCTTC. The rearrangement uses TRBV14 and TRBJ2-1; 9 nucleotides align to TRBD1. Germline CDR1 is SGHDN and CDR2 is FVKESK. This CDR3 has 17 amino acids. V lost 0 bases, J lost 8 bases, and 11 bases stayed unmatched.

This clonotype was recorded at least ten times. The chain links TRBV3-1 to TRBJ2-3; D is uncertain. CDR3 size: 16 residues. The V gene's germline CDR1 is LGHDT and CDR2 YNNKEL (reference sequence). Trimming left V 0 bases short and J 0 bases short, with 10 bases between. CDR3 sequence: CASSQDLVASTDTQYF. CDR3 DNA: TGTGCCAGCAGCCAAGACTTGGTAGCTAGCACAGATACGCAGTATTTT.

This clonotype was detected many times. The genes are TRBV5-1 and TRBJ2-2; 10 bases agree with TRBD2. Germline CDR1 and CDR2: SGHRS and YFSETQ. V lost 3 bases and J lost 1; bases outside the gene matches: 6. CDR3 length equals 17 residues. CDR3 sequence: CASSSSLAGGNTGELFF. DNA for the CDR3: TGCGCCAGCAGCTCCTCCTTAGCGGGAGGGAACACCGGGGAGCTGTTTTTT.

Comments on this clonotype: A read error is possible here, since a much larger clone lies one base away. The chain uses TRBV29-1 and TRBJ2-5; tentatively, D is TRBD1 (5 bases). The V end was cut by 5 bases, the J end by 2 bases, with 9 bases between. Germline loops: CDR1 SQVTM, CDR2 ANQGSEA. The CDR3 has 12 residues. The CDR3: CSVQGKQETQYF. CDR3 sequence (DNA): TGCAGCGTTCAGGGAAAGCAAGAGACCCAGTACTTC.

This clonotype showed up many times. Here the CDR3 DNA reads TGTGCCAGCAGCCAAGATAGTCTAGCGGGGGGTCTGGCCAAAAACATTCAGTACTTC. It encodes CASSQDSLAGGLAKNIQYF. The chain uses TRBV3-1 and TRBJ2-4; 11 bases are a match to TRBD2. The CDR3 runs to 19 residues. Germline values: CDR1 LGHDT, CDR2 YNNKEL (reference sequence). V shed 0 bases, J shed 1 base, and the junction held 8 bases outside the gene matches.

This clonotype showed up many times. CDR3 nucleotides: TGTGCCAGCAGCGGAATACAGGGGGCTGGGACTGAAGCTTTCTTT. Its protein is CASSGIQGAGTEAFF. V and J are TRBV5-6 and TRBJ1-1; 9 bases are a match to TRBD1. The CDR3 consists of 15 residues. Germline lookup yields CDR1 SGHDT and CDR2 YYEEEE. The trim removed 4 bases at V and 5 bases at J, leaving 9 bases unmatched. The complete variable domain, with remaining parts taken from reference TRBV5-6 and TRBJ1-1, reads DAGVTQSPTHLIKTRGQQVTLRCSPKSGHDTVSWYQQALGQGPQFIFQYYEEEERQRGNFPDRFSGHQFPNYSSELNVNALLLGDSALYLCASSGIQGAGTEAFFGQGTRLTVV.

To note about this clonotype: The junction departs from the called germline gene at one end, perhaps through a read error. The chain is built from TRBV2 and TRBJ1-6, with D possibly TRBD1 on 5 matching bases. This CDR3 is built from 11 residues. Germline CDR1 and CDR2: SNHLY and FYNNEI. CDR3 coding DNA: TGTGCCAGCGCGACAGATTCACCCCTCAACTTT. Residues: CASATDSPLNF.

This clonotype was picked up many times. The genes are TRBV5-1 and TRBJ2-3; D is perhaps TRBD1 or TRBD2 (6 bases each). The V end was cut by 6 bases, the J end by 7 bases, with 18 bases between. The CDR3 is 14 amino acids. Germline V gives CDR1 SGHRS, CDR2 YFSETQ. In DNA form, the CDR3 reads TGCGCCAGCAATCCCGGAGGGACATTCAATACGCAGTATTTT. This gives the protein CASNPGGTFNTQYF.